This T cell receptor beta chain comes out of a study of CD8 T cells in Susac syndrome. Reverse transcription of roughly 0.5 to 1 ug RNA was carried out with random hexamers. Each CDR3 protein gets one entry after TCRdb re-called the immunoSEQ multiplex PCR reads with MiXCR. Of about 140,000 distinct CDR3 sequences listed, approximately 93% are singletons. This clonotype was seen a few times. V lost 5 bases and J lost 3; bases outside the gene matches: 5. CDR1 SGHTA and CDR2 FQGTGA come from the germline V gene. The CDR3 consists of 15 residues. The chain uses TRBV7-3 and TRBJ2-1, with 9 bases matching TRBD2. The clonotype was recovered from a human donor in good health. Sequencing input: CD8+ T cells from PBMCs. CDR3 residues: CASSLTSGHYNEQFF. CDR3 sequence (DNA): TGTGCCAGCAGCCTGACTAGCGGTCACTACAATGAGCAGTTCTTC. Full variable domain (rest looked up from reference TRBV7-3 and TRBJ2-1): GAGVSQTPSNKVTEKGKYVELRCDPISGHTALYWYRQSLGQGPEFLIYFQGTGAADDSGLPNDRFFAVRPEGSVSTLKIQRTERGDSAVYLCASSLTSGHYNEQFFGPGTRLTVL.